A single sample is the source of the 3 T cell receptor beta chains below, sequenced in a study of T cells in Graves' hyperthyroidism and ophthalmopathy. Template material for amplifying TCR beta CDR3 regions consisted of RNA transcripts. An initial round of RT-PCR targeting the TCR CDR3 relied on the HTBI primer set. In TCRdb, the multiplex PCR reads were re-called with MiXCR into one record per CDR3 protein. This repertoire shows approximately 500,000 distinct CDR3 sequences, about 45% found once; its top ten account for about 8%. Specimen: peripheral blood or thyroid tissue (not recorded which). The receptors originated from a woman between 18 and 29 years old with Graves' hyperthyroidism.

The rearrangement uses TRBV9 and TRBJ2-7, with 9 bases matching TRBD2. The end of the DNA aligns better with TRBJ2-1, so the J call may be wrong. Germline V gene data show CDR1 as SGDLS and CDR2 as YYNGEE. This CDR3 region has 16 residues. The CDR3 loop is CASSRPSGISYNEQFF. The CDR3 DNA is TGTGCCAGCAGCCGACCTAGCGGGATTAGCTACAATGAGCAGTTCTTC.

This clonotype was counted at least ten times. The rearrangement links TRBV29-1 to TRBJ2-7, with 10 nucleotides matching TRBD2. Trimming removed 2 bases from V and 5 bases from J; junction bases left unmatched: 6. Per the germline V gene, CDR1 is SQVTM and CDR2 is ANQGSEA. This CDR3 is built from 14 residues. The CDR3 loop is CSVEPASGSHEQYF. The CDR3 DNA is TGCAGCGTTGAACCGGCTAGCGGGAGCCACGAGCAGTACTTC.

The chain combines TRBV20-1 with TRBJ1-1, with D unclear. The CDR3 consists of 13 residues. V dropped 6 bases and J dropped 1 base, with 12 bases sitting between them. Germline CDR1 DFQATT, CDR2 SNEGSKA (reference sequence). The CDR3 sequence: CSASGGPNTEAFF. In nucleotides, the CDR3 is TGCAGTGCCTCGGGCGGACCGAACACTGAAGCTTTCTTT.